Below, 32 T cell receptor beta chains from the same sample are listed, as sequenced in a study of cytomegalovirus exposure and HLA in healthy donors. PCR was performed using 60 Vbeta and 13 Jbeta primers. The table came from immunoSEQ multiplex PCR; TCRdb's copy has only in-frame clones and leaves some out. The sample includes about 91,000 clones, 85% to 90% seen only once; the top ten take about 2.5%. Source material: PBMCs. Every receptor here comes from a man aged 18 to 35 in good health and CMV-seronegative.

The CDR3 protein is CASAPRRGIDNEQFF. In nucleotides, the CDR3 is TGTGCCAGCGCTCCACGGCGGGGTATCGACAATGAGCAGTTCTTC. The chain joins TRBV6-6 to TRBJ2-1; D might be TRBD2 (6 bases). Between the trimmed V and J ends, which lost 8 bases and 5 bases, there was a span of 19 bases. Germline CDR1 and CDR2: MNHNY and SVGAGI (reference sequence). The CDR3 has 15 amino acids.

V and J are TRBV2 and TRBJ1-1; 7 bases fit TRBD1. The CDR3 is 14 amino acids. CDR1 and CDR2 (germline): SNHLY, FYNNEI. With V trimmed by 8 bases and J by 3 bases, 9 bases remained unmatched. CDR3 DNA: TGTGCCAGCCTAACCGACAGGGTTGACACTGAAGCTTTCTTT. It translates to CASLTDRVDTEAFF.

The V and J genes are TRBV6-1 and TRBJ1-6, with 8 bases aligning to TRBD1. V was pared by 2 bases and J by 10 bases, with 7 bases of the junction left unmatched. Per germline, CDR1 MNHNS and CDR2 SASEGT. The CDR3 totals 15 residues. Here the CDR3 reads CASSESWTGKSPLHF. Written as DNA, the CDR3 is TGTGCCAGCAGTGAATCTTGGACAGGGAAGTCACCCCTCCACTTT.

The rearrangement joins TRBV29-1 to TRBJ1-4, with 9 bases aligning to TRBD1. Germline assignment: CDR1 SQVTM and CDR2 ANQGSEA. V shed 4 bases, J shed 7 bases, and the junction held 4 bases outside the gene matches. The CDR3 covers 13 residues. The DNA of the CDR3 is TGCAGCGTTGCCGGGGGACAGGGTGAAAAACTGTTTTTT. It yields the protein CSVAGGQGEKLFF.

The V call is TRBV7-3, the J call TRBJ2-1; D may be TRBD2 (6 bases). The V and J ends lost 1 base and 0 bases respectively, with 16 bases between them. The CDR3 loop spans 18 amino acids. Germline V CDR1 and CDR2: SGHTA, FQGTGA. The DNA of the CDR3 is TGTGCCAGCAGCTTAATACCGGGTGGGGGGAGCTCCTACAATGAGCAGTTCTTC. Encoded protein: CASSLIPGGGSSYNEQFF.

Turning to this clone: This CDR3 is also generated by other DNA sequences in the sample. The chain joins TRBV19 to TRBJ1-5; 9 nucleotides match TRBD1. Germline values: CDR1 LNHDA, CDR2 SQIVND (reference sequence). This CDR3 has 19 amino acids. Trimming removed 7 bases from V and 4 bases from J; junction bases left unmatched: 20. The CDR3: CASKGGQGGSLMRNQPQHF. DNA for the CDR3: TGTGCCAGTAAGGGGGGACAGGGCGGATCGTTGATGAGGAATCAGCCCCAGCATTTT. The full variable domain, with the rest looked up from reference TRBV19 and TRBJ1-5, is DGGITQSPKYLFRKEGQNVTLSCEQNLNHDAMYWYRQDPGQGLRLIYYSQIVNDFQKGDIAEGYSVSREKKESFPLTVTSAQKNPTAFYLCASKGGQGGSLMRNQPQHFGDGTRLSIL.

The V and J genes are TRBV29-1 and TRBJ2-7; D is ambiguous. This CDR3 spans 12 amino acids. From germline, CDR1 is SQVTM and CDR2 ANQGSEA. Trimming stripped 1 base from V and 1 base from J, with 5 bases between. The CDR3 is CSVEAESYEQYF. As DNA, the CDR3 is TGCAGCGTTGAAGCGGAGTCCTACGAGCAGTACTTC.

The gene calls are TRBV19 and TRBJ1-2; the match to TRBD1 covers 7 bases. The CDR3 runs to 15 residues. With V trimmed by 1 base and J by 4 bases, 6 bases remained unmatched. Germline V gene sequence: CDR1 LNHDA, CDR2 SQIVND (reference sequence). The CDR3 loop reads CASSIGTGELYGYTF. The CDR3 DNA reads as TGTGCCAGTAGTATAGGCACAGGGGAGCTCTATGGCTACACCTTC. Filled out from reference TRBV19 and TRBJ1-2, the complete variable domain reads DGGITQSPKYLFRKEGQNVTLSCEQNLNHDAMYWYRQDPGQGLRLIYYSQIVNDFQKGDIAEGYSVSREKKESFPLTVTSAQKNPTAFYLCASSIGTGELYGYTFGSGTRLTVV.

The rearrangement uses TRBV19 and TRBJ1-1, with 9 bases lining up with TRBD1. V shed 4 bases and J 3 bases; nucleotides not matched to a gene: 3. Germline assignment: CDR1 LNHDA and CDR2 SQIVND (reference sequence). This CDR3 has 14 residues. The CDR3 DNA follows: TGTGCCAGTAGTAGCGGACAGGGGTACACTGAAGCTTTCTTT. It specifies CASSSGQGYTEAFF. The complete variable domain, with remaining parts taken from reference TRBV19 and TRBJ1-1, reads DGGITQSPKYLFRKEGQNVTLSCEQNLNHDAMYWYRQDPGQGLRLIYYSQIVNDFQKGDIAEGYSVSREKKESFPLTVTSAQKNPTAFYLCASSSGQGYTEAFFGQGTRLTVV.

The chain recombines TRBV19 with TRBJ2-3, with 11 bases aligning to TRBD2. This CDR3 has 15 amino acids. Germline assignment: CDR1 LNHDA and CDR2 SQIVND (reference sequence). V shed 6 bases and J 5 bases; nucleotides not matched to a gene: 7. CDR3 loop: CASSLAGGPKDTQYF. The CDR3 region has the DNA TGTGCCAGTAGCTTAGCGGGAGGGCCTAAAGATACGCAGTATTTT.

The rearrangement joins TRBV28 to TRBJ1-6; D might be TRBD1 (5 bases). Deletions cut 2 bases from V and 4 bases from J, with 9 bases between. Germline V gene sequence: CDR1 MDHEN, CDR2 SYDVKM. The CDR3 sequence is 15 residues long. CDR3 sequence: CASSLDRQYNSPLHF. CDR3 bases: TGTGCCAGCAGTTTAGACCGACAGTATAATTCACCCCTCCACTTT.

V is TRBV5-1 and J is TRBJ1-2; D call uncertain. Germline CDR1 and CDR2: SGHRS and YFSETQ. Trimming took 3 bases from V and 2 from J, leaving 5 bases between them. This CDR3 is built from 12 residues. CDR3 sequence (DNA): TGCGCCAGCAGCTACAACAACTATGGCTACACCTTC. Its protein product is CASSYNNYGYTF.

This clone was recorded a few times. This same CDR3 is encoded by further DNA sequences in the sample. The gene calls are TRBV7-2 and TRBJ2-7; D is ambiguous. CDR3 length: 13 amino acids. Trimming cost V 1 base and J 0 bases, with 4 bases left between them. The germline gives CDR1 SGHTA, CDR2 FQGNSA. CDR3 region: CASSLGPSYEQYF. The DNA for the CDR3 is TGTGCCAGCAGCTTAGGGCCCTCCTACGAGCAGTACTTC.

This clone occurred once. V gene TRBV29-1 combines with J gene TRBJ2-7; possibly TRBD1 for D (6 bases). V gave up 6 bases and J gave up 7 bases, with 19 bases separating them. This CDR3 spans 13 amino acids. Germline CDR1 SQVTM, CDR2 ANQGSEA. CDR3 amino acids: CSVLKGELREQYF. CDR3 nucleotide sequence: TGCAGCGTCCTAAAGGGGGAGCTGAGGGAGCAGTACTTC.

The CDR3 nucleotides read TGCGCCAGCAGCCAAGATCCTAGCGGGAGACTTTACAATGAGCAGTTCTTC. Amino acid sequence: CASSQDPSGRLYNEQFF. The V call is TRBV4-3, the J call TRBJ2-1, with TRBD2 matching over 10 bases. The trim removed 0 bases at V and 4 bases at J, leaving 6 bases unmatched. CDR1 is LGHNA, CDR2 YSLEER, per germline. There are 17 residues in the CDR3.

The chain joins TRBV18 to TRBJ1-6, with 9 bases matching TRBD1. The CDR3 loop spans 17 amino acids. Losses at the gene ends were 5 bases for V and 9 bases for J; bases not matched to a gene: 14. From germline, CDR1 is KGHSH and CDR2 LQKENI. The CDR3 nucleotides read TGTGCCAGCTCATCGATCGACCTGGACAGGGGTTCTTCACCCCTCCACTTT. It translates to CASSSIDLDRGSSPLHF.

The chain carries TRBV9 and TRBJ2-2; unclear D gene. CDR1 is SGDLS, CDR2 YYNGEE, per germline. V lost 1 base and J 8 bases, leaving 6 bases between the germline ends. The CDR3 runs to 12 residues. The CDR3 here is CASSVNPGELFF. CDR3 in DNA: TGTGCCAGCAGCGTAAATCCGGGGGAGCTGTTTTTT.

V is TRBV7-2 and J is TRBJ2-5, with 8 positions matching TRBD1. The J call may be mistaken, given a closer DNA end match to TRBJ2-7. The germline V gene has CDR1 SGHTA and CDR2 FQGNSA. This CDR3 spans 13 amino acids. In nucleotides, the CDR3 is TGTGCCAGCAGCTTAGGGACAGGGTACGAGCAGTACTTC. It encodes CASSLGTGYEQYF.

The chain links TRBV7-3 to TRBJ2-7; 8 bases line up with TRBD1. Per germline, CDR1 SGHTA and CDR2 FQGTGA. This CDR3 spans 17 amino acids. V shed 3 bases and J 2 bases; nucleotides not matched to a gene: 12. CDR3 nucleotide sequence: TGTGCCAGCAGCTTTCCAGTCACAGGGGGAAATACCTACGAGCAGTACTTC. It specifies CASSFPVTGGNTYEQYF.

Comment on this clone: Within the sample, other DNA sequences also encode this same CDR3. This chain links TRBV7-2 with TRBJ2-5; D is unclear. Germline lookup yields CDR1 SGHTA and CDR2 FQGNSA. The CDR3 has 14 amino acids. V was pared by 0 bases and J by 1 base, with 6 bases between. CDR3 residues: CASSLASVQETQYF. The DNA of the CDR3 is TGTGCCAGCAGCTTAGCCAGCGTCCAAGAGACCCAGTACTTC.

This chain uses TRBV25-1 with TRBJ1-2; 7 bases map to TRBD1. Germline V CDR1 and CDR2: MGHDK, SYGVNS. The CDR3 length is 14 residues. V shed 6 bases, J shed 8 bases, and the junction held 12 bases outside the gene matches. The CDR3 DNA sequence: TGTGCCAGCAGCCCAACAGGGGCACAGGAGGGCTACACCTTC. This gives the protein CASSPTGAQEGYTF.

This clone occurred a few times. The chain links TRBV4-1 to TRBJ1-6; D is uncertain. CDR1 and CDR2 from the germline V gene are MGHRA and YSYEKL. V was trimmed by 1 base and J by 4 bases, leaving 11 bases between them. CDR3 size: 16 residues. CDR3 region: CASSQGFPTYNSPLHF. CDR3 nucleotide sequence: TGCGCCAGCAGCCAAGGTTTCCCGACTTATAATTCACCCCTCCACTTT.

The chain carries TRBV30 and TRBJ1-2; D uncertain. The CDR3 has 11 amino acids. Trimming took off 2 bases at V and 8 bases at J, with 9 bases between the two ends. The germline gives CDR1 GTSNPN, CDR2 SVGIG (reference sequence). The CDR3 spells CAWSTGAGYTF. The CDR3 nucleotides read TGTGCCTGGAGTACGGGAGCCGGCTACACCTTC. Complete variable domain (other parts from reference TRBV30 and TRBJ1-2): SQTIHQWPATLVQPVGSPLSLECTVEGTSNPNLYWYRQAAGRGLQLLFYSVGIGQISSEVPQNLSASRPQDRQFILSSKKLLLSDSGFYLCAWSTGAGYTFGSGTRLTVV.

The genes are TRBV28 and TRBJ1-5; unclear D gene. Trimming took off 1 base at V and 2 bases at J, with 9 bases between the two ends. CDR3 size: 15 residues. Per the germline V gene, CDR1 is MDHEN and CDR2 is SYDVKM. CDR3 sequence: CASSLFVSGNQPQHF. The CDR3 region has the DNA TGTGCCAGCAGTTTATTTGTTTCTGGCAATCAGCCCCAGCATTTT.

J is TRBJ2-1 and V is TRBV6-5; 7 bases fit TRBD1. The CDR3 is 15 residues long. Germline V gene data show CDR1 as MNHEY and CDR2 as SVGAGI. V shed 5 bases and J 2 bases; nucleotides not matched to a gene: 6. The CDR3 DNA reads TGTGCCAGCAGTCCTACAGGGGATACCTACAATGAGCAGTTCTTC. It specifies CASSPTGDTYNEQFF.

The genes are TRBV15 and TRBJ2-1, with 8 bases aligning to TRBD2. Germline CDR1 LNHNV, CDR2 YYDKDF (reference sequence). The CDR3 contains 15 residues. Unmatched junction bases numbered 3, after V lost 2 bases and J lost 3 bases. CDR3 amino acids: CATSRSGLDYNEQFF. CDR3 DNA sequence: TGTGCCACCAGCAGATCGGGACTAGACTACAATGAGCAGTTCTTC. The full variable domain, rest sourced from reference TRBV15 and TRBJ2-1, is DAMVIQNPRYQVTQFGKPVTLSCSQTLNHNVMYWYQQKSSQAPKLLFHYYDKDFNNEADTPDNFQSRRPNTSFCFLDIRSPGLGDTAMYLCATSRSGLDYNEQFFGPGTRLTVL.

The chain employs TRBV7-2 and TRBJ1-5, with a weak D call TRBD1 (5 bases). Germline V gene lookup returns CDR1 SGHTA and CDR2 FQGNSA. The CDR3 has 14 residues. V was pared by 2 bases and J by 4 bases, with 9 bases between. The CDR3 protein is CASSLRQSNQPQHF. The CDR3 DNA reads as TGTGCCAGCAGCTTACGACAGAGTAATCAGCCCCAGCATTTT.

V usage is TRBV11-2 and J usage is TRBJ1-6; no reliable D call. The V end lost 5 bases, the J end lost 8 bases, and 16 bases lay between the germline ends. The CDR3 is 15 residues long. Germline CDR1 reads SGHAT; CDR2 reads FQNNGV. CDR3 bases: TGTGCCAGCAGCCTGGGGTCTCGCGGGGATTCACCCCTCCACTTT. Its protein is CASSLGSRGDSPLHF.

This chain links TRBV30 with TRBJ2-5, with 8 bases aligning to TRBD1. The ends lost 3 bases at V and 1 base at J; junction bases unmatched: 7. Germline CDR1 reads GTSNPN; CDR2 reads SVGIG (reference sequence). This CDR3 has 15 amino acids. CDR3 region: CAWSRAGGAQETQYF. The CDR3 DNA follows: TGTGCCTGGAGCCGGGCAGGGGGCGCCCAAGAGACCCAGTACTTC.

The chain links TRBV29-1 to TRBJ2-1, with TRBD2 as a possible D gene (6 bases). Looked up from germline, CDR1 is SQVTM and CDR2 is ANQGSEA. This CDR3 has 15 amino acids. V gave up 4 bases and J gave up 6 bases, with 19 bases separating them. The CDR3 loop reads CSVGRRIAVGNEQFF. In DNA form, the CDR3 reads TGCAGCGTTGGTCGGCGGATAGCGGTAGGCAATGAGCAGTTCTTC.

The CDR3 protein is CASSSTSGSNYEQYF. In DNA form, the CDR3 reads TGTGCCAGCAGTTCGACTAGCGGGAGCAACTACGAGCAGTACTTC. The chain joins TRBV11-2 to TRBJ2-7; TRBD2 matches at 12 bases. The CDR3 is 15 amino acids. Looked up from germline, CDR1 is SGHAT and CDR2 is FQNNGV. Trimming at V came to 6 bases and at J to 3 bases, leaving 6 bases not matched to a gene.

This clone occurred once. This chain joins TRBV7-3 and TRBJ2-1; TRBD2 might be the D (6 bases). Trimming removed 5 bases at V and 8 bases at J, with 19 bases between. CDR1 and CDR2 (germline): SGHTA, FQGTGA. The CDR3 is made up of 15 amino acids. The CDR3 nucleotides are TGTGCCAGCAGCCCATTCAAGCGGGTAGGCGATGAGCAGTTCTTC. This codes for CASSPFKRVGDEQFF.